This record covers a single T cell receptor beta chain. The sample belongs to a study of T cells in Graves' hyperthyroidism and ophthalmopathy. Study details: Peripheral blood was drawn at first diagnosis, prior to all treatment.

The TCR beta CDR3 regions underwent amplification using RNA transcripts as the source. The primer set for the first-round RT-PCR of the TCR CDR3 was HTBI. TCRdb re-called the multiplex PCR reads through MiXCR, storing one row per CDR3 protein. The sample contains about 340,000 distinct CDR3 sequences, 21% of which appear only once. With a duration under 2 months, the hyperthyroidism was newly diagnosed in patients aged 18 to 65. Uncontrolled infection, other autoimmune disease, pregnancy and lactation each barred patients from inclusion. The CDR3 consists of 18 residues. The V gene's germline CDR1 is MNHEY and CDR2 SVGEGT. The junction had 19 bases not matched to a gene; V was cut back by 5 bases and J by 6 bases.

Input material: blood. V and J are TRBV6-2 or TRBV6-3 and TRBJ2-7; TRBD1 agrees at 10 bases. The sequence was collected from a woman aged 50 to 60 with Graves' hyperthyroidism. CDR3 nucleotides: TGTGCCAGCAGTCTAAGGGGACAGGGGAATGGTTCGCGTCGCGAGCAGTACTTC. This codes for CASSLRGQGNGSRREQYF.